This T cell receptor (beta chain) was observed in a study of blood T cell repertoires in COVID-19. Per germline, CDR1 SGHTA and CDR2 FQGTGA. V dropped 2 bases and J dropped 3 bases, with 7 bases sitting between them. The length of the CDR3 is 13 residues. Sequencing used immunoSEQ multiplex PCR; TCRdb keeps in-frame clones, though not all of them. The sample holds fewer than 40,000 clones, approximately 91% seen once. The receptor was derived from a human donor in a cohort sampled during active COVID-19. The chain employs TRBV7-3 and TRBJ1-1, with D uncertain. The material sequenced was peripheral blood. The DNA of the CDR3 is TGTGCCAGCAGCTTATCGAGGGACACTGAAGCTTTCTTT. Its translation is CASSLSRDTEAFF.